This T cell receptor (beta chain) was sequenced for a study of shared clonotypes between healthy human individuals. Study results and caveats: Richness estimates generally favored naive over memory subsets. An anticipated effect of sequencing depth on clonotype sharing among donors was recognized.

Every subset had its genomic DNA shared out evenly among several immunoSEQ plates. The protocol was immunoSEQ multiplex PCR, while the TCRdb copy is restricted to in-frame clones and leaves out a portion. The sample consists of 950,000 to 1,300,000 clones, about 75% of them appearing once. This clone has a single count. As yet, its antigen is unknown. CD4+ cell separation produced CD45RA+ naive and CD45RA-negative memory subsets. The CDR3 consists of 15 residues. The V end was cut by 7 bases, the J end by 3 bases, with 18 bases between. CDR1 is LNHDA, CDR2 SQIVND, per germline (reference sequence). The TCR originated in a man aged 18 to 30 in good health. The rearrangement links TRBV19 to TRBJ1-2; possible D gene TRBD1, 6 bases. The sample consisted of memory CD4+ T cells sorted from blood. Described subset: CD45RA-negative fraction. This CDR3 reads CASTQRGGLDYGYTF. CDR3 coding DNA: TGTGCCAGTACCCAACGGGGGGGGCTTGACTATGGCTACACCTTC.